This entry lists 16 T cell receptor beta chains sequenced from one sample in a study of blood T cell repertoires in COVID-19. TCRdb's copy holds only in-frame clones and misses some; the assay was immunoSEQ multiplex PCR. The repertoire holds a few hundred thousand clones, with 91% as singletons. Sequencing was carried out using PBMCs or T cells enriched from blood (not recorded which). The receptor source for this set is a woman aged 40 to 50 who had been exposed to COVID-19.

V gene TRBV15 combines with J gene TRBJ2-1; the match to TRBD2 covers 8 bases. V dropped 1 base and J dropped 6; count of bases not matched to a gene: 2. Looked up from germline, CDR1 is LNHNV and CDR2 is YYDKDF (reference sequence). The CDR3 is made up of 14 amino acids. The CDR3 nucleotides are TGTGCCACCAGCAGAGGTCTAGCGGGCAATGAGCAGTTCTTC. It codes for CATSRGLAGNEQFF. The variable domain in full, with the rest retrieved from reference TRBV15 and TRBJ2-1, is DAMVIQNPRYQVTQFGKPVTLSCSQTLNHNVMYWYQQKSSQAPKLLFHYYDKDFNNEADTPDNFQSRRPNTSFCFLDIRSPGLGDTAMYLCATSRGLAGNEQFFGPGTRLTVL.

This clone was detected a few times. DNA for the CDR3: TGCGCCAGCAGCGAGGCAGGGACAGATACGCAGTATTTT. As protein: CASSEAGTDTQYF. The chain joins TRBV5-1 to TRBJ2-3; D is perhaps TRBD1 (5 bases). V lost 4 bases and J lost 3, with 9 bases in between. Germline CDR1 is SGHRS and CDR2 is YFSETQ. The CDR3 loop spans 13 amino acids.

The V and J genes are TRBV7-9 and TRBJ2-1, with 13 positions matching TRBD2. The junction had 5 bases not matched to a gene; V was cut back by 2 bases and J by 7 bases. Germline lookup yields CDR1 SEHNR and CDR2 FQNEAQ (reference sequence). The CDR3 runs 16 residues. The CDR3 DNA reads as TGTGCCAGCAGCTTACGGGGACTAGCGGGATCTAATGAGCAGTTCTTC. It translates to CASSLRGLAGSNEQFF.

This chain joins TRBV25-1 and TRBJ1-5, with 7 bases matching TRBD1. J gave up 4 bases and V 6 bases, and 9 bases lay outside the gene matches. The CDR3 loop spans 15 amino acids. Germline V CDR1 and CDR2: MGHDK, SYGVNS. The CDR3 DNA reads TGTGCCAGCAGACAGGGGTTTTTGGGGAATCAGCCCCAGCATTTT. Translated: CASRQGFLGNQPQHF.

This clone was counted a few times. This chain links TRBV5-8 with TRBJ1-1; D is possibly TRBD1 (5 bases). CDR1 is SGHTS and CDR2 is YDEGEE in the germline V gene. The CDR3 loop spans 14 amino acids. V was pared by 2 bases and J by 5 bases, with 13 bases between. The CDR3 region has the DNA TGTGCCAGCAGCTTACGGGGGGGGATGACTGAAGCTTTCTTT. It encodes CASSLRGGMTEAFF. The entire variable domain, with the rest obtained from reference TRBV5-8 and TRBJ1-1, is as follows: EAGVTQSPTHLIKTRGQQATLRCSPISGHTSVYWYQQALGLGLQFLLWYDEGEERNRGNFPPRFSGRQFPNYSSELNVNALELEDSALYLCASSLRGGMTEAFFGQGTRLTVV.

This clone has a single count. CDR3 nucleotide sequence: TGTGCCTGGAGTGTACCACTTACAGGGGGAGCGGACGGCTACACCTTC. Amino acid sequence: CAWSVPLTGGADGYTF. This sequence joins TRBV30 and TRBJ1-2; 8 bases fit TRBD1. In germline, CDR1 is GTSNPN, CDR2 SVGIG (reference sequence). This CDR3 spans 16 amino acids. V dropped 0 bases and J dropped 8; count of bases not matched to a gene: 14.

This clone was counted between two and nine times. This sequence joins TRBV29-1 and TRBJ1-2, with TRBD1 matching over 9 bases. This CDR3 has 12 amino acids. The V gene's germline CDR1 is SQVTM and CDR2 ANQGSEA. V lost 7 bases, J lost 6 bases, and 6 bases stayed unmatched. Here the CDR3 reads CSAAGQGHGYTF. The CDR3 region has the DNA TGCAGCGCCGCCGGACAGGGGCATGGCTACACCTTC.

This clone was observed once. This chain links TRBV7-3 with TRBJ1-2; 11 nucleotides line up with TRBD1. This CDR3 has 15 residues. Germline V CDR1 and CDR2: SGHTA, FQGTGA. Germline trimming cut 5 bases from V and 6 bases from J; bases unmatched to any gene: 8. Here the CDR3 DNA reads TGTGCCAGCAGCCCCCACTTGGGACAGGGGGATGGCTACACCTTC. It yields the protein CASSPHLGQGDGYTF. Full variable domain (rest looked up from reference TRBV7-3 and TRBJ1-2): GAGVSQTPSNKVTEKGKYVELRCDPISGHTALYWYRQSLGQGPEFLIYFQGTGAADDSGLPNDRFFAVRPEGSVSTLKIQRTERGDSAVYLCASSPHLGQGDGYTFGSGTRLTVV.

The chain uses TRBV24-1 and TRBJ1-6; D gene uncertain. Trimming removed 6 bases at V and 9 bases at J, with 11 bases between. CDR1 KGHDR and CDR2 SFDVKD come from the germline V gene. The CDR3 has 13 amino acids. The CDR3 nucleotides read TGTGCCACCAGTACCACTAACGGTTCACCCCTCCACTTT. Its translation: CATSTTNGSPLHF.

CDR3 sequence: CASSPKSAGGTYEQYF. CDR3 in DNA: TGTGCCAGCTCACCAAAAAGTGCGGGAGGGACCTACGAGCAGTACTTC. This rearrangement joins TRBV18 to TRBJ2-7, with 9 bases lining up with TRBD2. The CDR3 loop spans 16 amino acids. V was pared by 2 bases and J by 2 bases, with 7 bases of the junction left unmatched. Germline lookup yields CDR1 KGHSH and CDR2 LQKENI.

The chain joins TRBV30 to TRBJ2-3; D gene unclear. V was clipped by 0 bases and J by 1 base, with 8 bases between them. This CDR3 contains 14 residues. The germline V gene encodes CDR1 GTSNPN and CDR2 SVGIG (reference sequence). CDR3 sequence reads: CAWSVSGGTDTQYF. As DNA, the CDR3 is TGTGCCTGGAGTGTGTCCGGAGGCACAGATACGCAGTATTTT.

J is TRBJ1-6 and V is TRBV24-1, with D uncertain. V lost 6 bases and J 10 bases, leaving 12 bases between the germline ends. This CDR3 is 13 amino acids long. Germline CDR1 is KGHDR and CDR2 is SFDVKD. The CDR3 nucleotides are TGTGCCACCAGTCGACGGTTCGGGTCACCCCTCCACTTT. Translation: CATSRRFGSPLHF.

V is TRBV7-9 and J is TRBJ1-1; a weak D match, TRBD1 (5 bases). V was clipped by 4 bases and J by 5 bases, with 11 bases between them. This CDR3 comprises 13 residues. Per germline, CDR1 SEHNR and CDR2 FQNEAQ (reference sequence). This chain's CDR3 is CASSYGGGTEAFF. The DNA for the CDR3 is TGTGCCAGCAGCTACGGGGGTGGGACTGAAGCTTTCTTT.

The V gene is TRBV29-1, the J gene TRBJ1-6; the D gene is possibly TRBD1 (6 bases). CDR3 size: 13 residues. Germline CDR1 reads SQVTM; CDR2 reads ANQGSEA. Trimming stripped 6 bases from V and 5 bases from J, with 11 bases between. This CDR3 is CSVGDTDNSPLHF. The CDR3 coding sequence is TGCAGCGTCGGGGACACCGATAATTCACCCCTCCACTTT.

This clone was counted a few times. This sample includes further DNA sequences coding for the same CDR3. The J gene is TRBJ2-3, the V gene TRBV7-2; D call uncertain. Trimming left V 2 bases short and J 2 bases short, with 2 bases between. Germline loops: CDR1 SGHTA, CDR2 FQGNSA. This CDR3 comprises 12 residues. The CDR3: CASSLYTDTQYF. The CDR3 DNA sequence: TGTGCCAGCAGCTTATACACAGATACGCAGTATTTT.

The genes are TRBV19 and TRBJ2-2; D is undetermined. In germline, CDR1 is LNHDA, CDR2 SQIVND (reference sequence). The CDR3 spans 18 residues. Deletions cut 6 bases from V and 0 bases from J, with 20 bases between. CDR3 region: CASRPSTFRQPNTGELFF. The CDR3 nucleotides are TGTGCCAGTAGACCTTCTACCTTCAGGCAACCGAACACCGGGGAGCTGTTTTTT.